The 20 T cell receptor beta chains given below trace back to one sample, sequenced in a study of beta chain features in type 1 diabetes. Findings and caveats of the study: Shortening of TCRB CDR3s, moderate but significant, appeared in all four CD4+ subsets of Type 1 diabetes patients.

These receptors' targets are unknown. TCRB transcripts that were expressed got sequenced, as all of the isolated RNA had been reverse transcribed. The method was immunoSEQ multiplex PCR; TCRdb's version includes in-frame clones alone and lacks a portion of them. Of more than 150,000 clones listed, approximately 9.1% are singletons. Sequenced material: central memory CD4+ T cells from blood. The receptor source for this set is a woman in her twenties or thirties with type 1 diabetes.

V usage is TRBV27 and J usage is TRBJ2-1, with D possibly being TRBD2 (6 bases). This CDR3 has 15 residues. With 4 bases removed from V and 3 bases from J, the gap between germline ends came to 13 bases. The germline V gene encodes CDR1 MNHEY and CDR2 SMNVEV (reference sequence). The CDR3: CASSYQGAGYNEQFF. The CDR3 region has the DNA TGTGCCAGCAGTTACCAGGGAGCGGGCTACAATGAGCAGTTCTTC.

The CDR3 nucleotides are TGCGCCAGCAGCCAAGATTCGGGTTCCCGTCTAATGAACACTGAAGCTTTCTTT. This sequence encodes CASSQDSGSRLMNTEAFF. The rearrangement uses TRBV4-1 and TRBJ1-1, with D uncertain. The CDR3 runs to 18 residues. Germline assignment: CDR1 MGHRA and CDR2 YSYEKL. The V end was cut by 0 bases, the J end by 0 bases, with 17 bases between.

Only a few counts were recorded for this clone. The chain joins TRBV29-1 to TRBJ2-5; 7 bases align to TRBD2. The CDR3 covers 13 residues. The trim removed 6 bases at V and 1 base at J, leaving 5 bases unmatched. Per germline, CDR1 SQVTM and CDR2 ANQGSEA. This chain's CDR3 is CSVTGTTQETQYF. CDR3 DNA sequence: TGCAGCGTGACCGGGACTACCCAAGAGACCCAGTACTTC.

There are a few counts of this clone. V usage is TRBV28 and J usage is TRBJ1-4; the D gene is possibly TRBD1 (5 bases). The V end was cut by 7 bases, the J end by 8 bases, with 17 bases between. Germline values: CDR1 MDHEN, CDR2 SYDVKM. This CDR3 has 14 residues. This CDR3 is CASTDSTLFEKLFF. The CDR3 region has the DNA TGTGCCAGCACAGACAGTACCCTGTTCGAAAAACTGTTTTTT.

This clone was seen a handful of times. The CDR3: CASSNSGLAKNIQYF. In DNA, the CDR3 is TGTGCCAGCAGTAATAGCGGTCTAGCCAAAAACATTCAGTACTTC. The chain combines TRBV6-1 with TRBJ2-4, with D perhaps TRBD2 (6 bases). The CDR3 covers 15 residues. V was clipped by 5 bases and J by 0 bases, with 11 bases between them. The germline V gene has CDR1 MNHNS and CDR2 SASEGT.

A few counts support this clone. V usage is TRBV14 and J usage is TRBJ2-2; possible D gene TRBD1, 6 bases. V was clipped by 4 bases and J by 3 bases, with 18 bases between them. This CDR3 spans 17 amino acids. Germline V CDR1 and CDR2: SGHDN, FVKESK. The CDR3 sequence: CASSPQHGKGDTGELFF. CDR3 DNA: TGTGCCAGCAGCCCCCAACACGGGAAGGGGGACACCGGGGAGCTGTTTTTT. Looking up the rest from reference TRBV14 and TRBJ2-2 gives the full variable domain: EAGVTQFPSHSVIEKGQTVTLRCDPISGHDNLYWYRRVMGKEIKFLLHFVKESKQDESGMPNNRFLAERTGGTYSTLKVQPAELEDSGVYFCASSPQHGKGDTGELFFGEGSRLTVL.

The CDR3 nucleotides read TGTGCCAGCAGTGCTGCGAGAGACAATGAGCAGTTCTTC. Translated, it gives CASSAARDNEQFF. This chain links TRBV6-1 with TRBJ2-1; no reliable D call. The CDR3 covers 13 residues. With 4 bases removed from V and 5 bases from J, the gap between germline ends came to 9 bases. The germline V gene has CDR1 MNHNS and CDR2 SASEGT.

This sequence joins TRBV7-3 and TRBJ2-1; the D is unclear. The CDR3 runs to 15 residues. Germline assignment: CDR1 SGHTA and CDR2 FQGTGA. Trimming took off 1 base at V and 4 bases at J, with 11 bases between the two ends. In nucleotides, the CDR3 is TGTGCCAGCAGCTTAATACTGGCGGATTACAATGAGCAGTTCTTC. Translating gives CASSLILADYNEQFF.

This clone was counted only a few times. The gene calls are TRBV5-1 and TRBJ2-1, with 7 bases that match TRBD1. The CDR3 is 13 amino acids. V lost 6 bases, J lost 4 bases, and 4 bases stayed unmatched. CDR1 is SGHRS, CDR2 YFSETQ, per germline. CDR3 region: CASTGQVYNEQFF. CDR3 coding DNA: TGCGCCAGCACCGGACAGGTATACAATGAGCAGTTCTTC.

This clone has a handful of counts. CDR3 loop: CASSQWTGPTEAFF. DNA for the CDR3: TGTGCCAGCAGCCAATGGACAGGGCCCACTGAAGCTTTCTTT. The chain joins TRBV11-2 to TRBJ1-1; 8 bases fit TRBD1. V shed 5 bases, J shed 4 bases, and the junction held 6 bases outside the gene matches. The CDR3 is 14 residues long. The germline CDR1 and CDR2 sequences are SGHAT and FQNNGV.

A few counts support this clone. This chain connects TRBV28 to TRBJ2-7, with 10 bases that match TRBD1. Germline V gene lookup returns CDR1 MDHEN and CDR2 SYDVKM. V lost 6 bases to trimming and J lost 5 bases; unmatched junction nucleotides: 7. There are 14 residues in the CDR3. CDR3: CASREGQGRNEQYF. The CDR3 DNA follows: TGTGCCAGCAGGGAGGGACAGGGGAGGAACGAGCAGTACTTC.

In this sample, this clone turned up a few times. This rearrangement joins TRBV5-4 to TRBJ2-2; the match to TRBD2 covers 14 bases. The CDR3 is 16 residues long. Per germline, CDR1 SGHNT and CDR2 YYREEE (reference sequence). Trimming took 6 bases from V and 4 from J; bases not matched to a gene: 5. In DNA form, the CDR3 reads TGTGCCAGCATGACTAGCGGGAGGGCCTCCACCGGGGAGCTGTTTTTT. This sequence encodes CASMTSGRASTGELFF.

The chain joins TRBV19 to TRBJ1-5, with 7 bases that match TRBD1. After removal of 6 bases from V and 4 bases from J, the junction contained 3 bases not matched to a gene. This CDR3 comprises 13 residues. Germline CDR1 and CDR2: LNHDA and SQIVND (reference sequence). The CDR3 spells CASSGTVNQPQHF. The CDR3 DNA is TGTGCCAGTAGCGGGACAGTTAATCAGCCCCAGCATTTT.

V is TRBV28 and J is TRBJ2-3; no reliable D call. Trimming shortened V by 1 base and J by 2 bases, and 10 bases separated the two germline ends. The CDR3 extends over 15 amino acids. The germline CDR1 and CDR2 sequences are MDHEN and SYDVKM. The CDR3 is CASSLSPRATDTQYF. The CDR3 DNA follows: TGTGCCAGCAGTTTATCCCCGAGAGCCACAGATACGCAGTATTTT.

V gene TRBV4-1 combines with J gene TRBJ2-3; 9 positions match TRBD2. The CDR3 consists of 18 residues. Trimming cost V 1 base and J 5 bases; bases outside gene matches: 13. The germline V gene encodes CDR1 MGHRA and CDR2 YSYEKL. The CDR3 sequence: CASSQAKRLAEGGDTQYF. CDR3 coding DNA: TGCGCCAGCAGCCAAGCTAAGCGACTAGCGGAGGGAGGAGATACGCAGTATTTT.

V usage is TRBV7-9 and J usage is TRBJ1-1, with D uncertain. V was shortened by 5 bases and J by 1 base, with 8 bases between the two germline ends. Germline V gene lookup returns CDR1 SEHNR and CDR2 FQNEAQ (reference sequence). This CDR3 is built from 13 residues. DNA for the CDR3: TGTGCCAGCAGCCGCACAGCGAACACTGAAGCTTTCTTT. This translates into CASSRTANTEAFF.

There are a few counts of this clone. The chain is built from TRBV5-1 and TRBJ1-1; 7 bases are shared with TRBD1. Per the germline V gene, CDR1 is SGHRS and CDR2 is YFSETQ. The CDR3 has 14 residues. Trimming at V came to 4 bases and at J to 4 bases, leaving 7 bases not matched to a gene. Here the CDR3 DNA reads TGCGCCAGCAGCCGCGGACAGGAGGGCACTGAAGCTTTCTTT. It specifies CASSRGQEGTEAFF.

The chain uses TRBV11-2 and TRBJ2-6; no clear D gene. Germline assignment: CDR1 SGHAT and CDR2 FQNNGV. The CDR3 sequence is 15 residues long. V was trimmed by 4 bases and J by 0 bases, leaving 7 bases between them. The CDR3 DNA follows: TGTGCCAGCAGCTCCCACGGCTCTGGGGCCAACGTCCTGACTTTC. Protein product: CASSSHGSGANVLTF.

CDR3 DNA sequence: TGTGCCTGGAGTGTACTAGGGGGAGTACGCTATGGCTACACCTTC. The encoded protein is CAWSVLGGVRYGYTF. V usage is TRBV30 and J usage is TRBJ1-2, with a possible D match to TRBD1 (6 bases). V was cut by 0 bases and J by 4 bases, with 15 bases left in between. Per the germline V gene, CDR1 is GTSNPN and CDR2 is SVGIG (reference sequence). CDR3 length equals 15 residues.

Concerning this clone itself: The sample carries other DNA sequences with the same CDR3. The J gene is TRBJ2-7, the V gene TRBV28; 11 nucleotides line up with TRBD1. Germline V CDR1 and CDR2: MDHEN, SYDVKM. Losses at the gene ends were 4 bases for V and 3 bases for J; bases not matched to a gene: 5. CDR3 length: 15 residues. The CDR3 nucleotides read TGTGCCAGCAGTTCCGGGACAGGGGGTAGCTACGAGCAGTACTTC. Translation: CASSSGTGGSYEQYF.